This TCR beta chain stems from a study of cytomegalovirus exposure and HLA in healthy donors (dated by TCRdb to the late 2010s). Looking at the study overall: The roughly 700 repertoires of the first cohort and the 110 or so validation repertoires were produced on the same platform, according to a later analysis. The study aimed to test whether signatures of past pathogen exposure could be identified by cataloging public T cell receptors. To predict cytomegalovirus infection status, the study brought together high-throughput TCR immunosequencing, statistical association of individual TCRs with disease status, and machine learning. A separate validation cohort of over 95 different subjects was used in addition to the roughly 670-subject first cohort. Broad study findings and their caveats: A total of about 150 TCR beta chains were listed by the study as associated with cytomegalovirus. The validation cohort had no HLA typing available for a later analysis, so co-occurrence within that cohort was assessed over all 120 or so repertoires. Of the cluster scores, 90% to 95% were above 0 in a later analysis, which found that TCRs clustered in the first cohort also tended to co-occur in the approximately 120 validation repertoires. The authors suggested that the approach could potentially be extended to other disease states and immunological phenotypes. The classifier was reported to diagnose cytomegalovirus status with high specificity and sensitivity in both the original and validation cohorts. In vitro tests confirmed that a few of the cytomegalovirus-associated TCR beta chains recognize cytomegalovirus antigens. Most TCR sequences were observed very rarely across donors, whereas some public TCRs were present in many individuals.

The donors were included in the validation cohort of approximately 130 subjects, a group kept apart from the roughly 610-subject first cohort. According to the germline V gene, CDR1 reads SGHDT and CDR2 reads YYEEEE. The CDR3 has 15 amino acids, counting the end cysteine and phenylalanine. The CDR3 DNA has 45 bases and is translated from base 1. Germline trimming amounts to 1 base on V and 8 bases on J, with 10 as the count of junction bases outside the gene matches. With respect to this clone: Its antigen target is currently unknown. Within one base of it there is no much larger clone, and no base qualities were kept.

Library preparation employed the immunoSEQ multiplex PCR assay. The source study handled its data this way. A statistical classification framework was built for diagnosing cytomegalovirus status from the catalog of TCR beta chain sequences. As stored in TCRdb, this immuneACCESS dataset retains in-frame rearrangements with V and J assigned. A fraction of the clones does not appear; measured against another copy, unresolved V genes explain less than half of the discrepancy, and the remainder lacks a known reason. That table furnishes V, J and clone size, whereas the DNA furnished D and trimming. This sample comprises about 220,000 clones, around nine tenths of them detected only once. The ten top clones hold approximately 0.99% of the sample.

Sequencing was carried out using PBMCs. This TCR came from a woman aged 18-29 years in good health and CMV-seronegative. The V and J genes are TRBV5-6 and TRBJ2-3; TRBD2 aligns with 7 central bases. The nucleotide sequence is TGTGCCAGCAGCTTGACCGGCGGGAGTATTTTTACGCAGTATTTT. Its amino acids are CASSLTGGSIFTQYF.